Listed here are 9 T cell receptor beta chains from one sample, sequenced in a study of T cells after yellow fever vaccination. TCRdb reprocessed the 5' RACE reads with MiXCR, giving one entry per CDR3 protein. The sample has hundreds of thousands of distinct CDR3 sequences, 15% to 20% seen once. The input for sequencing was PBMCs, taken 15 days after the yellow fever booster vaccination. The receptors originated from a man aged 25-40 years who received the YFV17D yellow fever vaccine.

The chain combines TRBV4-3 with TRBJ2-2; tentative D call: TRBD2 (5 bases). The CDR3 is made up of 16 amino acids. Germline V gene data show CDR1 as LGHNA and CDR2 as YSLEER. The germline V and J ends were trimmed by 1 base and 0 bases, with 9 bases remaining between them. Written as DNA, the CDR3 is TGCGCCAGCAGCCAAGTCCGGGGTACGAACACCGGGGAGCTGTTTTTT. Protein sequence: CASSQVRGTNTGELFF.

This chain joins TRBV7-9 and TRBJ2-2; tentatively, D is TRBD2 (7 bases). The CDR3 is 13 amino acids. The V gene lost 9 bases and the J gene lost 1 base, with 9 bases spanning the gap. Germline assignment: CDR1 SEHNR and CDR2 FQNEAQ (reference sequence). The chain's CDR3 is CARGGQNTGELFF. As DNA, the CDR3 is TGTGCCAGGGGGGGGCAGAACACCGGGGAGCTGTTTTTT.

This clonotype was observed a handful of times. The chain couples TRBV10-3 to TRBJ2-7; TRBD1 matches 7 bases. CDR3 length: 14 amino acids. Germline V lookup: CDR1 ENHRY, CDR2 SYGVKD. The V gene end was trimmed by 10 bases and the J gene end by 1 base; junction bases not matched to a gene: 10. The CDR3 region is CATLDRAGSYEQYF. The CDR3 DNA is TGTGCCACCCTAGACAGGGCAGGGTCCTACGAGCAGTACTTC.

This clonotype was observed a handful of times. The chain has TRBV4-1 and TRBJ2-1; 10 nucleotides line up with TRBD2. Germline V gives CDR1 MGHRA, CDR2 YSYEKL. The CDR3 consists of 16 residues. Losses at the gene ends were 3 bases for V and 7 bases for J; bases not matched to a gene: 9. The CDR3: CASSQTPGLAMNEQFF. The DNA of the CDR3 is TGCGCCAGCAGCCAGACCCCGGGACTAGCGATGAATGAGCAGTTCTTC.

The genes are TRBV6-1 and TRBJ2-1; 9 nucleotides match TRBD2. Trimming at V came to 6 bases and at J to 0 bases, leaving 6 bases not matched to a gene. The CDR3 is 16 amino acids. CDR1 and CDR2 (germline): MNHNS, SASEGT. CDR3 coding DNA: TGTGCCAGCAGAATAAGCGGGGGGAGCTCCTACAATGAGCAGTTCTTC. It translates to CASRISGGSSYNEQFF.

This clonotype came up a few times. The chain links TRBV6-5 to TRBJ1-1, with D possibly being TRBD1 (5 bases). The ends were cut back, 3 bases at V and 2 bases at J, with 13 bases in the middle. The CDR3 covers 15 residues. The germline V gene encodes CDR1 MNHEY and CDR2 SVGAGI. CDR3 nucleotides: TGTGCCAGCAGTTATGGTGGGGGACCCAACACTGAAGCTTTCTTT. Its translation: CASSYGGGPNTEAFF.

The chain couples TRBV12-3 or TRBV12-4 to TRBJ2-1; tentative D call: TRBD1 (6 bases). The CDR3 contains 11 residues. V lost 8 bases to trimming and J lost 8 bases, with 10 bases between them. The CDR3 loop is CASGRGDEQFF. Written as DNA, the CDR3 is TGTGCCAGCGGCAGGGGCGATGAGCAGTTCTTC.

The V and J genes are TRBV12-3 or TRBV12-4 and TRBJ2-4; possibly TRBD1 for D (5 bases). Deletions cut 7 bases from V and 0 bases from J, with 10 bases between. The CDR3 is 14 amino acids. CDR3 DNA sequence: TGTGCCAGCAACCAGGGTCTAGCCAAAAACATTCAGTACTTC. Translated: CASNQGLAKNIQYF.

V usage is TRBV15 and J usage is TRBJ2-7; D perhaps matches TRBD1 (8 bases). Germline-derived CDR1 and CDR2 are LNHNV and YYDKDF (reference sequence). The V and J ends lost 3 bases and 2 bases respectively, with 14 bases between them. The length of the CDR3 is 15 residues. In DNA, the CDR3 is TGTGCCACCAGCAGGGGGGGGACAGGAACCTACGAGCAGTACTTC. It encodes CATSRGGTGTYEQYF.